This T cell receptor beta chain derives from a study of shared clonotypes between healthy human individuals. Study-wide context: The study enrolled two women and a few men aged 18 to 49. Each donor had three CD4 naive, three CD4 memory, two CD8 naive and one CD8 memory plate.

Clones were read by immunoSEQ multiplex PCR, and TCRdb kept only the in-frame ones, dropping some. The profile shows approximately 2.5 million clones, just over 90% of them singletons. Study-wide findings and caveats: Among the subsets, naive ones generally showed larger estimated richness than memory ones.

As for this clone: The antigen remains unidentified.

V shed 5 bases, J shed 5 bases, and the junction held 11 bases outside the gene matches. The germline gives CDR1 SGHTA, CDR2 FQGNSA. This CDR3 has 17 residues. Investigators divided CD4+ cells into CD45RA+ naive and CD45RA-negative memory subsets. The chain uses TRBV7-2 and TRBJ2-5; TRBD2 agrees at 13 bases. This sequence originates from a man aged 18 to 35 in good health. The source material was naive CD4+ T cells sorted from blood. Sample subset: CD45RA+ positively selected. The CDR3 DNA is TGTGCCAGCAGCGAGTACGGGACTAGCGGGGTCCCGGAGACCCAGTACTTC. Translated, it gives CASSEYGTSGVPETQYF.